The 28 T cell receptor beta chains given below trace back to one sample, sequenced in a study of CD8 T cells in Susac syndrome. RNA in amounts of roughly 0.5 to 1 ug was reverse transcribed with random hexamers. TCRdb fed the immunoSEQ multiplex PCR reads into MiXCR, producing one record per CDR3 protein. The table records approximately 190,000 distinct CDR3 sequences, approximately 95% of them present only once. The specimen sequenced was CD4+ T cells from PBMCs. Receptor source: a human donor with Susac syndrome.

The rearrangement links TRBV3-1 to TRBJ2-7; D is possibly TRBD1 (5 bases). Germline loops: CDR1 LGHDT, CDR2 YNNKEL (reference sequence). This CDR3 comprises 13 residues. Trimming took off 1 base at V and 5 bases at J, with 9 bases between the two ends. Written as DNA, the CDR3 is TGTGCCAGCAGCCAAGGGGGCGGTAACGAGCAGTACTTC. Amino acids: CASSQGGGNEQYF.

The V gene is TRBV6-2 or TRBV6-3, the J gene TRBJ2-7; 9 bases are shared with TRBD1. V was pared by 4 bases and J by 7 bases, with 11 bases of the junction left unmatched. The CDR3 has 15 amino acids. CDR1 is MNHEY and CDR2 is SVGEGT in the germline V gene. The CDR3: CASSSLGRTGEEQYF. The CDR3 DNA sequence: TGTGCCAGCAGTTCCCTTGGGAGGACAGGGGAAGAGCAGTACTTC.

The chain combines TRBV6-2 or TRBV6-3 with TRBJ1-6, with D unclear. Germline values: CDR1 MNHEY, CDR2 SVGEGT. The CDR3 is made up of 16 amino acids. V gave up 6 bases and J gave up 7 bases, with 19 bases separating them. Written as DNA, the CDR3 is TGTGCCAGCAGCAAAATAGAGGGCGGTGAGAATTCACCCCTCCACTTT. Translating gives CASSKIEGGENSPLHF.

The genes are TRBV3-1 and TRBJ1-2; the match to TRBD1 covers 8 bases. This CDR3 comprises 16 residues. With V trimmed by 6 bases and J by 2 bases, 11 bases remained unmatched. Germline V gene data show CDR1 as LGHDT and CDR2 as YNNKEL (reference sequence). CDR3 residues: CASSTYRGKSNYGYTF. CDR3 sequence (DNA): TGTGCCAGCAGTACCTACAGGGGGAAGAGCAACTATGGCTACACCTTC.

This clonotype appeared once. This chain uses TRBV25-1 with TRBJ2-5; the match to TRBD2 covers 8 bases. The ends lost 10 bases at V and 5 bases at J; junction bases unmatched: 9. The CDR3 loop spans 13 amino acids. The germline CDR1 and CDR2 sequences are MGHDK and SYGVNS. This CDR3 is CATNRRGVETQYF. The CDR3 DNA reads TGTGCCACCAACCGGCGGGGGGTGGAGACCCAGTACTTC.

The table lists this clonotype with a count of one. The V call is TRBV20-1, the J call TRBJ1-2; possible D gene TRBD1, 6 bases. CDR3 length: 16 amino acids. The germline gives CDR1 DFQATT, CDR2 SNEGSKA (reference sequence). V was cut by 5 bases and J by 6 bases, with 25 bases left in between. CDR3 coding DNA: TGCAGTGCTCACCCGGGACACCCATCAGGGGAAAATGGCTACACCTTC. It translates to CSAHPGHPSGENGYTF.

The rearrangement uses TRBV7-2 and TRBJ2-3; 8 bases match TRBD1. This CDR3 comprises 14 residues. V lost 8 bases to trimming and J lost 0 bases; unmatched junction nucleotides: 4. CDR1 and CDR2 from the germline V gene are SGHTA and FQGNSA. The CDR3 here is CASGQGSSTDTQYF. CDR3 coding DNA: TGTGCCAGCGGACAGGGATCCAGCACAGATACGCAGTATTTT.

J is TRBJ2-1 and V is TRBV11-1; 9 positions match TRBD1. V dropped 5 bases and J dropped 8; count of bases not matched to a gene: 10. This CDR3 has 15 amino acids. Germline assignment: CDR1 SGHAT and CDR2 FQDESV (reference sequence). The CDR3 DNA follows: TGTGCCAGCAGCCTAAGACAGGGGGAATTTTATGAGCAGTTCTTC. Translating gives CASSLRQGEFYEQFF.

This clonotype was counted only a few times. This sequence joins TRBV12-3 or TRBV12-4 and TRBJ2-7; 12 bases fit TRBD2. This CDR3 region has 15 residues. V shed 4 bases, J shed 4 bases, and the junction held 5 bases outside the gene matches. As DNA, the CDR3 is TGTGCCAGCAGTTCCACTAGCGGGGGGCGGTACGAGCAGTACTTC. Translating gives CASSSTSGGRYEQYF.

The rearrangement uses TRBV29-1 and TRBJ2-6, with TRBD2 matching 8 bases. Germline V CDR1 and CDR2: SQVTM, ANQGSEA. The CDR3 has 16 residues. After removal of 6 bases from V and 3 bases from J, the junction contained 10 bases not matched to a gene. The chain's CDR3 is CSVLSPSGSGANVLTF. CDR3 DNA sequence: TGCAGCGTCCTTTCGCCAAGCGGGAGTGGGGCCAACGTCCTGACTTTC.

This rearrangement joins TRBV4-2 to TRBJ1-4; D not resolved. The CDR3 is made up of 13 amino acids. Germline V lookup: CDR1 LGHNA, CDR2 YNFKEQ. V shed 8 bases and J shed 6 bases, with 13 bases lying between them. The CDR3 region is CASRGGWDEKLFF. The CDR3 bases are TGTGCCAGCCGGGGAGGGTGGGATGAAAAACTGTTTTTT.

The chain is built from TRBV3-1 and TRBJ2-1, with D uncertain. Germline lookup yields CDR1 LGHDT and CDR2 YNNKEL (reference sequence). The CDR3 has 14 residues. V shed 1 base and J shed 9 bases, with 13 bases lying between them. CDR3 in amino acids: CASSQGAELSEQFF. CDR3 DNA: TGTGCCAGCAGCCAAGGGGCGGAATTGAGTGAGCAGTTCTTC.

The chain is built from TRBV4-3 and TRBJ1-6; 10 positions agree with TRBD1. The CDR3 extends over 15 amino acids. V lost 3 bases and J lost 7; bases outside the gene matches: 3. Germline V gene sequence: CDR1 LGHNA, CDR2 YSLEER. Here the CDR3 DNA reads TGCGCCAGCAGCCAGATGGGACAGGGGAATTCACCCCTCCACTTT. This gives the protein CASSQMGQGNSPLHF.

The CDR3 reads CASSLSDVVVDYGYTF. In DNA form, the CDR3 reads TGCGCCAGCAGCCTCTCCGACGTGGTTGTGGACTATGGCTACACCTTC. The chain employs TRBV4-1 and TRBJ1-2; D is undetermined. Trimming removed 4 bases at V and 3 bases at J, with 18 bases between. The CDR3 totals 16 residues. Per germline, CDR1 MGHRA and CDR2 YSYEKL.

The gene calls are TRBV7-9 and TRBJ1-4; D gene uncertain. Germline values: CDR1 SEHNR, CDR2 FQNEAQ (reference sequence). This CDR3 spans 16 amino acids. Deletions cut 5 bases from V and 0 bases from J, with 13 bases between. The CDR3 reads CASSEYQAATNEKLFF. CDR3 coding DNA: TGTGCCAGCAGCGAATACCAAGCAGCAACTAATGAAAAACTGTTTTTT.

CDR3 sequence reads: CASRKGTQGISGAFF. The CDR3 region has the DNA TGTGCCAGCAGAAAAGGGACCCAAGGGATCTCGGGAGCTTTCTTT. The chain uses TRBV12-3 or TRBV12-4 and TRBJ1-1, with D perhaps TRBD1 (5 bases). The CDR3 is 15 amino acids. The V end lost 6 bases, the J end lost 10 bases, and 24 bases lay between the germline ends.

This rearrangement joins TRBV5-1 to TRBJ1-4; TRBD1 matches 9 bases. The CDR3 consists of 16 residues. Germline trimming cut 0 bases from V and 7 bases from J; bases unmatched to any gene: 7. The germline gives CDR1 SGHRS, CDR2 YFSETQ. The CDR3 loop is CASSLGGQGSVEKLFF. The CDR3 DNA reads as TGCGCCAGCAGCTTGGGGGGACAGGGTAGTGTTGAAAAACTGTTTTTT.

There are a few counts of this clonotype. This sequence joins TRBV4-2 and TRBJ1-5; tentatively, D is TRBD1 (6 bases). Germline loops: CDR1 LGHNA, CDR2 YNFKEQ. V was pared by 0 bases and J by 4 bases, with 10 bases between. The CDR3 spans 15 residues. DNA for the CDR3: TGTGCCAGCAGCCAAGAACGAGGGGGTAATCAGCCCCAGCATTTT. This translates into CASSQERGGNQPQHF.

This clonotype was found a few times. The rearrangement links TRBV12-3 or TRBV12-4 to TRBJ2-5, with D possibly matching TRBD2 (6 bases). The CDR3 contains 12 residues. Trimming shortened V by 8 bases and J by 5 bases, and 12 bases separated the two germline ends. The CDR3 is CASRQAGETQYF. The CDR3 nucleotides are TGTGCCAGCCGGCAGGCGGGGGAGACCCAGTACTTC.

The chain has TRBV25-1 and TRBJ2-7, with D tentatively TRBD2 (7 bases). Germline CDR1 MGHDK, CDR2 SYGVNS. The CDR3 is 14 amino acids. V was shortened by 1 base and J by 7 bases, with 14 bases between the two germline ends. The CDR3 region has the DNA TGTGCCAGCAGTGAATTGCTGGGGAGGGGGGAGCAGTACTTC. Translating it yields CASSELLGRGEQYF.

The chain combines TRBV30 with TRBJ2-5; D is ambiguous. The germline CDR1 and CDR2 sequences are GTSNPN and SVGIG (reference sequence). This CDR3 is 14 amino acids long. The V end lost 0 bases, the J end lost 3 bases, and 11 bases lay between the germline ends. In nucleotides, the CDR3 is TGTGCCTGGAGTGTACAAAGGACCGAAGAGACCCAGTACTTC. Protein product: CAWSVQRTEETQYF.

V gene TRBV5-1 combines with J gene TRBJ1-3, with a tentative D call TRBD1 (6 bases). From germline, CDR1 is SGHRS and CDR2 YFSETQ. V was pared by 5 bases and J by 4 bases, with 16 bases between. This CDR3 has 15 amino acids. DNA for the CDR3: TGCGCCAGCAGAGAAAATCACGGGGGCGGAAACACCATATATTTT. It specifies CASRENHGGGNTIYF. Full variable domain (remainder filled in from reference TRBV5-1 and TRBJ1-3): KAGVTQTPRYLIKTRGQQVTLSCSPISGHRSVSWYQQTPGQGLQFLFEYFSETQRNKGNFPGRFSGRQFSNSRSEMNVSTLELGDSALYLCASRENHGGGNTIYFGEGSWLTVV.

The J gene is TRBJ1-5, the V gene TRBV6-6, with TRBD1 identical over 8 bases. Per the germline V gene, CDR1 is MNHNY and CDR2 is SVGAGI (reference sequence). J lost 5 bases, V lost 6 bases, and 6 bases had no gene match. The CDR3 covers 14 residues. This chain's CDR3 is CASSLDRVDQPQHF. The CDR3 DNA reads TGTGCCAGCAGCCTGGACAGGGTCGATCAGCCCCAGCATTTT.

The chain couples TRBV20-1 to TRBJ2-6; 7 nucleotides align to TRBD1. The germline gives CDR1 DFQATT, CDR2 SNEGSKA (reference sequence). This CDR3 region has 15 residues. The V segment lost 5 bases and the J segment 4 bases; nucleotides outside the gene matches: 8. CDR3: CSAPQGSSGANVLTF. The CDR3 DNA follows: TGCAGTGCTCCACAGGGGTCTTCGGGGGCCAACGTCCTGACTTTC.

The V call is TRBV19, the J call TRBJ1-5; 7 nucleotides line up with TRBD1. Trimming took 7 bases from V and 3 from J; bases not matched to a gene: 3. From germline, CDR1 is LNHDA and CDR2 SQIVND (reference sequence). The length of the CDR3 is 13 residues. CDR3 in amino acids: CASNGQVNQPQHF. The CDR3 nucleotides read TGTGCCAGTAATGGACAGGTCAATCAGCCCCAGCATTTT. The whole variable domain, remainder taken from reference TRBV19 and TRBJ1-5, is DGGITQSPKYLFRKEGQNVTLSCEQNLNHDAMYWYRQDPGQGLRLIYYSQIVNDFQKGDIAEGYSVSREKKESFPLTVTSAQKNPTAFYLCASNGQVNQPQHFGDGTRLSIL.

The chain employs TRBV6-2 or TRBV6-3 and TRBJ1-5; maybe TRBD1 (6 bases). The CDR3 is 15 amino acids. V was trimmed by 6 bases and J by 0 bases, leaving 12 bases between them. CDR1 MNHEY and CDR2 SVGEGT come from the germline V gene. The CDR3 region has the DNA TGTGCCAGCAGAAGTGGACAGCTTAGCAATCAGCCCCAGCATTTT. It encodes CASRSGQLSNQPQHF.

Here the CDR3 reads CASSQSRTEYSNQPQHF. DNA of the CDR3: TGCGCCAGCAGTCAATCGAGGACAGAATATAGCAATCAGCCCCAGCATTTT. This chain links TRBV23-1 with TRBJ1-5; TRBD1 might be the D (6 bases). TRBV23-1 is placed among ORFs of uncertain function. V was cut by 0 bases and J by 0 bases, with 12 bases left in between. There are 17 residues in the CDR3.

The rearrangement links TRBV29-1 to TRBJ1-1; D is undetermined. The CDR3 length is 13 residues. Germline V CDR1 and CDR2: SQVTM, ANQGSEA. Between the trimmed V and J ends, which lost 2 bases and 7 bases, there was a span of 14 bases. The CDR3 region has the DNA TGCAGCGTTGAAAGGTCCGGACCTAATGAAGCTTTCTTT. It specifies CSVERSGPNEAFF.